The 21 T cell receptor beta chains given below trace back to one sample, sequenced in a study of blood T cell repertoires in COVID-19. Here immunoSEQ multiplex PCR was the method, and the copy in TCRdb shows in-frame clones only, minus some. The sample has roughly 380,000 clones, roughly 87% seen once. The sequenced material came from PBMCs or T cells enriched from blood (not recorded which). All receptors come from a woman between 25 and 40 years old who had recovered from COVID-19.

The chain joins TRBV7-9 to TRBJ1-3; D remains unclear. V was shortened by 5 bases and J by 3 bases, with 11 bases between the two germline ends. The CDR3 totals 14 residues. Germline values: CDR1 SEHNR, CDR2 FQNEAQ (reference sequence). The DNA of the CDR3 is TGTGCCAGCAGCCTGCCGGGGTTTGGAAACACCATATATTTT. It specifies CASSLPGFGNTIYF.

CDR3 amino acids: CASSREGPSYEQYF. CDR3 bases: TGTGCCAGCAGCCGGGAGGGGCCCTCCTACGAGCAGTACTTC. The chain joins TRBV11-2 to TRBJ2-7, with 8 bases that match TRBD2. This CDR3 has 14 residues. Germline-derived CDR1 and CDR2 are SGHAT and FQNNGV. Trimming removed 5 bases from V and 0 bases from J; junction bases left unmatched: 3.

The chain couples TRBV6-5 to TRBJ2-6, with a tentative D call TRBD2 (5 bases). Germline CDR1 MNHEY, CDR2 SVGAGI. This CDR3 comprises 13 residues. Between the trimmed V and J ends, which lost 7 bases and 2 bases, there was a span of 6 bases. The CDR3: CASTRAGANVLTF. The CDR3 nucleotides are TGTGCCAGCACGCGGGCTGGGGCCAACGTCCTGACTTTC.

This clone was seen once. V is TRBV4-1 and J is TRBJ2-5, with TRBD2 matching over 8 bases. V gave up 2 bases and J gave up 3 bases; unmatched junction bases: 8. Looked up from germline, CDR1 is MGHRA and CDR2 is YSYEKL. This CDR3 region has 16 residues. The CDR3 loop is CASSQPSSGRKETQYF. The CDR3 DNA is TGCGCCAGCAGCCAACCGTCGAGCGGGAGAAAAGAGACCCAGTACTTC.

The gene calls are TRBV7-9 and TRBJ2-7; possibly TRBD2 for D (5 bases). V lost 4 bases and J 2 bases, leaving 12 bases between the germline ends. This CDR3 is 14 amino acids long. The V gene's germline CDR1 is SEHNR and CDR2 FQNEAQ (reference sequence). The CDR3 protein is CASSSGGGAYEQYF. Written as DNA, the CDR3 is TGTGCCAGCAGCTCCGGAGGTGGTGCCTACGAGCAGTACTTC.

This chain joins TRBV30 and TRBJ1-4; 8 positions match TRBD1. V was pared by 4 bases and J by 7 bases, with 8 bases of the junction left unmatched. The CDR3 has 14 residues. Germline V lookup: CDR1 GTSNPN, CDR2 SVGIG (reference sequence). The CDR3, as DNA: TGTGCCTGGAACAGACAGGGGTCGGGTGAAAAACTGTTTTTT. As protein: CAWNRQGSGEKLFF. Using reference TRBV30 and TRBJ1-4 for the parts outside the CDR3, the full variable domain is SQTIHQWPATLVQPVGSPLSLECTVEGTSNPNLYWYRQAAGRGLQLLFYSVGIGQISSEVPQNLSASRPQDRQFILSSKKLLLSDSGFYLCAWNRQGSGEKLFFGSGTQLSVL.

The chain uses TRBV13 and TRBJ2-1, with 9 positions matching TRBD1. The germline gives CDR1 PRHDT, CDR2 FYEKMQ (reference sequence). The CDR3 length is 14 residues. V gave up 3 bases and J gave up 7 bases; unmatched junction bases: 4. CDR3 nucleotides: TGTGCCAGCAGCTTCCGGGACAGGGTTAATGAGCAGTTCTTC. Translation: CASSFRDRVNEQFF.

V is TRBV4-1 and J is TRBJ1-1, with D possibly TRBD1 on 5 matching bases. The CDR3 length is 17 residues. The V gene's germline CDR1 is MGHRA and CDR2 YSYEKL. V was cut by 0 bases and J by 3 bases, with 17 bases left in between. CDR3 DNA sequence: TGCGCCAGCAGCCAAGATCCCGGGAGGGTAGGGGACACTGAAGCTTTCTTT. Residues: CASSQDPGRVGDTEAFF.

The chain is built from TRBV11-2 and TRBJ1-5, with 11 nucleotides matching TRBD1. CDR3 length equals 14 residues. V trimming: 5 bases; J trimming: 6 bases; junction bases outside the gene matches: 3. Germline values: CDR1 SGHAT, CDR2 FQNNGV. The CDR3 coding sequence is TGTGCCAGCAGCCTAGGACAGGGGGCTCAGCCCCAGCATTTT. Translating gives CASSLGQGAQPQHF.

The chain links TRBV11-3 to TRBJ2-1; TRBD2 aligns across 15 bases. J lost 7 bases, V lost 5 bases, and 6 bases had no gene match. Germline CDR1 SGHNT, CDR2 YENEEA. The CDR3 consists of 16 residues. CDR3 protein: CASSPGTSGRRNEQFF. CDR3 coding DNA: TGTGCCAGCAGCCCCGGGACTAGCGGGAGGAGGAATGAGCAGTTCTTC.

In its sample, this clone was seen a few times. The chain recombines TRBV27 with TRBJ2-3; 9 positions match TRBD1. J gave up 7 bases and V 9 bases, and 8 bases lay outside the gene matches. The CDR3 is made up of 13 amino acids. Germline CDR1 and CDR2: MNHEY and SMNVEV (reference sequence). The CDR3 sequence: CASRTGAINTQYF. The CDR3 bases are TGTGCCAGTCGGACAGGGGCGATTAATACGCAGTATTTT.

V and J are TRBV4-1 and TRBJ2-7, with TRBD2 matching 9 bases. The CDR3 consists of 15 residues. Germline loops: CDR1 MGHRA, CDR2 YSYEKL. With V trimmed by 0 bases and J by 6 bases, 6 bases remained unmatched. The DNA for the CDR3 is TGCGCCAGCAGCCAAGATGCGGGAGGGCCTGGCGAGCAGTACTTC. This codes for CASSQDAGGPGEQYF.

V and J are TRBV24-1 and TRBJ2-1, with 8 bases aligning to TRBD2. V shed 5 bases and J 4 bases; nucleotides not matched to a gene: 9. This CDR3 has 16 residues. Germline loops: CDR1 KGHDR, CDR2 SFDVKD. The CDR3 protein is CATSAVPSGSYNEQFF. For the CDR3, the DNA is TGTGCCACCAGTGCCGTTCCCAGCGGGAGTTACAATGAGCAGTTCTTC.

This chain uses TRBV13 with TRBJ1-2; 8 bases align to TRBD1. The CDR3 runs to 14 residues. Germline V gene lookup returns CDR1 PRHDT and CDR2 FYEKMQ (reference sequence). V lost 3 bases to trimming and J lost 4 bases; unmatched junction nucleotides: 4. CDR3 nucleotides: TGTGCCAGCAGCTTGGGACAGGCGGGCTATGGCTACACCTTC. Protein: CASSLGQAGYGYTF.

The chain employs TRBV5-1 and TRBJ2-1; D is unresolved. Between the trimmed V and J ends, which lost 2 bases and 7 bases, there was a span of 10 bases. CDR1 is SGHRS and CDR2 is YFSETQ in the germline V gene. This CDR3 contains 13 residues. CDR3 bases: TGCGCCAGCAGCTTCCGCAGTCCTAATGAGCAGTTCTTC. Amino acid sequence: CASSFRSPNEQFF. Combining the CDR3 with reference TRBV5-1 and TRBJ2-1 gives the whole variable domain KAGVTQTPRYLIKTRGQQVTLSCSPISGHRSVSWYQQTPGQGLQFLFEYFSETQRNKGNFPGRFSGRQFSNSRSEMNVSTLELGDSALYLCASSFRSPNEQFFGPGTRLTVL.

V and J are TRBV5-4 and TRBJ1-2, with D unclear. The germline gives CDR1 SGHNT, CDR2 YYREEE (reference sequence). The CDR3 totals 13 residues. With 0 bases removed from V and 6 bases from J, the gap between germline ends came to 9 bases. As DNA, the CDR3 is TGTGCCAGCAGCTTGGAGGGAGGCGATGGCTACACCTTC. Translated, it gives CASSLEGGDGYTF.

The CDR3 is CASSRLSGGWFF. For the CDR3, the DNA is TGTGCCAGCAGCCGACTTAGCGGGGGGTGGTTCTTC. The chain recombines TRBV6-5 with TRBJ2-1; 10 bases fit TRBD2. The J segment lost 15 bases and the V segment lost 6 bases, leaving 8 bases of the junction unmatched. The CDR3 has 12 residues. Germline CDR1 is MNHEY and CDR2 is SVGAGI.

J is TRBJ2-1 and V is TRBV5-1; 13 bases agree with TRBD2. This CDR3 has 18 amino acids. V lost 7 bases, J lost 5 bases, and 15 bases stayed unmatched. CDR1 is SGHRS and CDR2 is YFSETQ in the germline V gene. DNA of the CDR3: TGCGCCAGCCACGAGAGGACTAGCGGGAGACTTTTTGACAATGAGCAGTTCTTC. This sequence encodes CASHERTSGRLFDNEQFF.

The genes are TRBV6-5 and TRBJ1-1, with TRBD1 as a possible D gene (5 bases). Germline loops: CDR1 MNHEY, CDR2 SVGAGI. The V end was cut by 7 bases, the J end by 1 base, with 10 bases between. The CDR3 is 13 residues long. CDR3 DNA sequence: TGTGCCAGCAATAAGGGGCGGAACACTGAAGCTTTCTTT. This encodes CASNKGRNTEAFF.

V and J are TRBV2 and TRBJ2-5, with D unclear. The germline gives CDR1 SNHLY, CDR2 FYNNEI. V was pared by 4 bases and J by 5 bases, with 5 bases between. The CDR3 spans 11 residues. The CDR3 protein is CASSVEETQYF. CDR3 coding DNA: TGTGCCAGCAGTGTGGAGGAGACCCAGTACTTC.

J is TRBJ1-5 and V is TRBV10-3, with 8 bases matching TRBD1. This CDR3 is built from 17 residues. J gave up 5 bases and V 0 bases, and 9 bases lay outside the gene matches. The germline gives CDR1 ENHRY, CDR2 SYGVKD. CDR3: CAISESQGARGYQPQHF. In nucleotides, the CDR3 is TGTGCCATCAGTGAGTCCCAGGGGGCACGGGGTTATCAGCCCCAGCATTTT.